The 16 T cell receptor beta chains in this list originate from one sample, sequenced in a study of beta chain features in type 1 diabetes. Sequencing targeted expressed TCRB transcripts, as all isolated RNA had been reverse transcribed. Clones were read by immunoSEQ multiplex PCR, and TCRdb kept only the in-frame ones, dropping some. The top ten hold roughly 0.017% of the sample, which has 300,000 to 450,000 clones, 10% to 15% seen once. Sequenced input: naive CD4+ T cells from blood. The receptors shown here come from a man between 18 and 35 years old in good health.

The chain links TRBV7-2 to TRBJ2-1; D is unclear. CDR1 and CDR2 from the germline V gene are SGHTA and FQGNSA. The CDR3 has 15 residues. With 6 bases removed from V and 0 bases from J, the gap between germline ends came to 12 bases. This CDR3 reads CASRGDPRSYNEQFF. Here the CDR3 DNA reads TGTGCCAGCAGAGGAGACCCGCGCTCCTACAATGAGCAGTTCTTC.

This clone was counted a few times. The chain links TRBV7-2 to TRBJ2-7, with 7 bases identical to TRBD2. The ends lost 6 bases at V and 3 bases at J; junction bases unmatched: 5. The germline V gene has CDR1 SGHTA and CDR2 FQGNSA. The CDR3 has 13 residues. The CDR3 coding sequence is TGTGCCAGCAGTTTATCTAGCGGCTACGAGCAGTACTTC. This sequence encodes CASSLSSGYEQYF.

This clone has only a few counts. The chain recombines TRBV30 with TRBJ1-1; D is possibly TRBD1 (5 bases). Between the trimmed V and J ends, which lost 0 bases and 4 bases, there was a span of 9 bases. Germline V gene lookup returns CDR1 GTSNPN and CDR2 SVGIG (reference sequence). The CDR3 is 13 residues long. The CDR3 loop is CAWSVNRGTEAFF. The CDR3 coding sequence is TGTGCCTGGAGTGTAAATAGGGGCACTGAAGCTTTCTTT.

The chain links TRBV19 to TRBJ2-5, with D hard to call. The V end was cut by 2 bases, the J end by 5 bases, with 12 bases between. This CDR3 is built from 14 residues. Germline lookup yields CDR1 LNHDA and CDR2 SQIVND (reference sequence). CDR3 coding DNA: TGTGCCAGTAGTATAAACATGAACCCGGAGACCCAGTACTTC. Its protein product is CASSINMNPETQYF. The variable domain in full, with the rest retrieved from reference TRBV19 and TRBJ2-5, is DGGITQSPKYLFRKEGQNVTLSCEQNLNHDAMYWYRQDPGQGLRLIYYSQIVNDFQKGDIAEGYSVSREKKESFPLTVTSAQKNPTAFYLCASSINMNPETQYFGPGTRLLVL.

This clone was observed a handful of times. J is TRBJ2-3 and V is TRBV9; the match to TRBD2 covers 8 bases. There are 15 residues in the CDR3. From germline, CDR1 is SGDLS and CDR2 YYNGEE. After removal of 4 bases from V and 0 bases from J, the junction contained 4 bases not matched to a gene. The CDR3 nucleotides are TGTGCCAGCAGCTATAGCGGGGCTAGCACAGATACGCAGTATTTT. This codes for CASSYSGASTDTQYF.

This clone was recorded a few times. The chain carries TRBV7-9 and TRBJ1-1; no firm D call. The V end was cut by 5 bases, the J end by 2 bases, with 15 bases between. CDR1 SEHNR and CDR2 FQNEAQ come from the germline V gene (reference sequence). CDR3 size: 15 residues. CDR3 bases: TGTGCCAGCAGCCCCCGCGACGGGAGAAACACTGAAGCTTTCTTT. Encoded protein: CASSPRDGRNTEAFF.

This chain connects TRBV5-1 to TRBJ2-7; 8 bases agree with TRBD1. V trimming: 4 bases; J trimming: 4 bases; junction bases outside the gene matches: 7. Germline V gene data show CDR1 as SGHRS and CDR2 as YFSETQ. This CDR3 region has 14 residues. The CDR3 loop is CASSRGQGGYEQYF. Written as DNA, the CDR3 is TGCGCCAGCAGCAGAGGACAGGGTGGATACGAGCAGTACTTC.

This clone came up a few times. V is TRBV13 and J is TRBJ2-7; 15 bases map to TRBD2. The CDR3 spans 18 residues. V dropped 1 base and J dropped 2; count of bases not matched to a gene: 6. CDR1 PRHDT and CDR2 FYEKMQ come from the germline V gene (reference sequence). The CDR3 loop is CASSLEGLAGGRPYEQYF. The CDR3 DNA is TGTGCCAGCAGCTTAGAAGGACTAGCGGGAGGGCGGCCCTACGAGCAGTACTTC.

CDR3 protein: CASSSDYTAGEQYF. The CDR3 region has the DNA TGTGCCAGCAGCTCGGACTATACGGCCGGCGAGCAGTACTTC. The chain employs TRBV7-2 and TRBJ2-7; D is perhaps TRBD2 (6 bases). The CDR3 consists of 14 residues. With 4 bases removed from V and 6 bases from J, the gap between germline ends came to 16 bases. CDR1 SGHTA and CDR2 FQGNSA come from the germline V gene.

This clone appeared a few times. The chain couples TRBV6-5 to TRBJ2-1; TRBD2 agrees at 8 bases. CDR1 and CDR2 (germline): MNHEY, SVGAGI. This CDR3 has 11 residues. Trimming at V came to 5 bases and at J to 14 bases, leaving 5 bases not matched to a gene. CDR3 bases: TGTGCCAGCAGTCACGGGACTAGGAAGTTCTTC. It codes for CASSHGTRKFF.

This chain links TRBV5-6 with TRBJ2-7, with 7 bases matching TRBD1. This CDR3 comprises 14 residues. Germline V gives CDR1 SGHDT, CDR2 YYEEEE. V shed 2 bases and J 3 bases; nucleotides not matched to a gene: 5. The CDR3 sequence: CASSFLDRSYEQYF. CDR3 bases: TGTGCCAGCAGCTTTTTGGACAGGAGCTACGAGCAGTACTTC.

This clone turned up a few times. The rearrangement uses TRBV9 and TRBJ1-1; D is undetermined. V was cut by 3 bases and J by 5 bases, with 14 bases left in between. CDR3 size: 14 residues. Per the germline V gene, CDR1 is SGDLS and CDR2 is YYNGEE. The CDR3 reads CASSDTGTETEAFF. CDR3 DNA sequence: TGTGCCAGCAGCGATACCGGAACAGAGACTGAAGCTTTCTTT.

This chain's CDR3 is CASSIGSTGSQPQHF. The CDR3, as DNA: TGTGCCAGTAGTATCGGGTCGACAGGGAGTCAGCCCCAGCATTTT. The V and J genes are TRBV19 and TRBJ1-5; 7 bases line up with TRBD1. CDR1 and CDR2 (germline): LNHDA, SQIVND (reference sequence). The CDR3 totals 15 residues. The ends lost 3 bases at V and 6 bases at J; junction bases unmatched: 8.

This clone has only a few counts. The chain is built from TRBV5-1 and TRBJ2-2; TRBD1 agrees at 8 bases. The germline CDR1 and CDR2 sequences are SGHRS and YFSETQ. The V segment lost 2 bases and the J segment 6 bases; nucleotides outside the gene matches: 12. CDR3 length equals 17 residues. CDR3 residues: CASSFRGRGRIAGELFF. The CDR3 DNA reads as TGCGCCAGCAGCTTCAGGGGGCGCGGAAGAATCGCCGGGGAGCTGTTTTTT.

The gene calls are TRBV19 and TRBJ1-2; D may be TRBD1 (5 bases). This CDR3 is 12 amino acids long. V lost 9 bases, J lost 3 bases, and 11 bases lay in between. Germline values: CDR1 LNHDA, CDR2 SQIVND (reference sequence). CDR3: CASRQGDYGYTF. The CDR3 DNA sequence: TGTGCCAGCAGACAAGGGGACTATGGCTACACCTTC.

For this clone: Other DNA variants within this sample encode the same CDR3. CDR3 sequence (DNA): TGTGCCTGGAGTGTAGGGGGCGGTGGCTACACCTTC. Its protein is CAWSVGGGGYTF. The rearrangement uses TRBV30 and TRBJ1-2; TRBD1 matches at 7 bases. This CDR3 contains 12 residues. V trimming: 0 bases; J trimming: 7 bases; junction bases outside the gene matches: 2. Per germline, CDR1 GTSNPN and CDR2 SVGIG (reference sequence).